One and the same sample provided the 20 T cell receptor beta chains below, sequenced in a study of blood T cell repertoires in COVID-19. The data were produced by immunoSEQ multiplex PCR, yet TCRdb's version contains in-frame clones alone and is incomplete. The table lists approximately 200,000 clones, 79% of them singletons. Sequencing was performed on peripheral blood. The receptors stem from a woman between 40 and 55 years old with COVID-19, enrolled during active disease.

The V and J genes are TRBV3-1 (or the pseudogene TRBV3-2) and TRBJ1-2; no clear D. Germline V CDR1 and CDR2: LGHDT, YNNKEL (reference sequence). This CDR3 has 15 residues. With 0 bases removed from V and 7 bases from J, the gap between germline ends came to 15 bases. For the CDR3, the DNA is TGTGCCAGCAGCCAAGATAAAAAGGTCACGGGTGGCTACACCTTC. Its translation: CASSQDKKVTGGYTF.

This chain links TRBV5-4 with TRBJ2-6, with 9 bases identical to TRBD1. The CDR3 is 18 amino acids. Trimming at V came to 4 bases and at J to 2 bases, leaving 10 bases not matched to a gene. Germline values: CDR1 SGHNT, CDR2 YYREEE (reference sequence). CDR3 amino acids: CASSIRGQGYTGANVLTF. CDR3 DNA: TGTGCCAGCAGCATTAGAGGACAGGGGTATACTGGGGCCAACGTCCTGACTTTC.

The rearrangement joins TRBV5-1 to TRBJ1-2, with 9 bases that match TRBD1. V gave up 4 bases and J gave up 4 bases; unmatched junction bases: 5. The length of the CDR3 is 14 residues. CDR1 SGHRS and CDR2 YFSETQ come from the germline V gene. CDR3 bases: TGCGCCAGCAGCAACTGGGACAGGGCCTATGGCTACACCTTC. Amino acid sequence: CASSNWDRAYGYTF.

The chain uses TRBV5-6 and TRBJ2-7, with 11 bases matching TRBD1. The CDR3 extends over 16 amino acids. In germline, CDR1 is SGHDT, CDR2 YYEEEE. V dropped 3 bases and J dropped 6; count of bases not matched to a gene: 11. This chain's CDR3 is CASSWFRTGGKGEQYF. CDR3 bases: TGTGCCAGCAGCTGGTTTAGGACAGGGGGCAAGGGCGAGCAGTACTTC.

The chain couples TRBV15 to TRBJ2-1; 9 bases align to TRBD2. Germline CDR1 reads LNHNV; CDR2 reads YYDKDF (reference sequence). V shed 0 bases, J shed 0 bases, and the junction held 12 bases outside the gene matches. The CDR3 covers 20 residues. DNA of the CDR3: TGTGCCACCAGCAGAGATACAGGACTAGCGAGGGCCAGCTCCTACAATGAGCAGTTCTTC. Its protein is CATSRDTGLARASSYNEQFF. The full variable domain, in which reference TRBV15 and TRBJ2-1 provide the parts outside the CDR3, is DAMVIQNPRYQVTQFGKPVTLSCSQTLNHNVMYWYQQKSSQAPKLLFHYYDKDFNNEADTPDNFQSRRPNTSFCFLDIRSPGLGDTAMYLCATSRDTGLARASSYNEQFFGPGTRLTVL.

The rearrangement uses TRBV3-1 (or the pseudogene TRBV3-2) and TRBJ2-1; 8 nucleotides line up with TRBD2. V dropped 4 bases and J dropped 6; count of bases not matched to a gene: 8. The CDR3 totals 15 residues. The V gene's germline CDR1 is LGHDT and CDR2 YNNKEL (reference sequence). CDR3: CASSLGLGKGNEQFF. CDR3 DNA sequence: TGTGCCAGCAGCCTGGGACTAGGGAAGGGCAATGAGCAGTTCTTC.

The chain uses TRBV24-1 and TRBJ2-5, with 8 bases aligning to TRBD1. The germline V gene encodes CDR1 KGHDR and CDR2 SFDVKD. J lost 1 base, V lost 3 bases, and 3 bases had no gene match. This CDR3 contains 15 residues. The CDR3 spells CATSDPGQAQETQYF. Written as DNA, the CDR3 is TGTGCCACCAGTGATCCGGGACAGGCCCAAGAGACCCAGTACTTC.

The genes are TRBV2 and TRBJ2-7; D is possibly TRBD1 (6 bases). The ends were cut back, 5 bases at V and 6 bases at J, with 11 bases in the middle. CDR3 length: 12 amino acids. In germline, CDR1 is SNHLY, CDR2 FYNNEI. The CDR3 DNA follows: TGTGCCAGCAGTAGGGACACCGGCGAGCAGTACTTC. Its protein product is CASSRDTGEQYF.

Written as DNA, the CDR3 is TGTGCCAGCAGCGTAGCTCCTAGGAGGGAGACCCAGTACTTC. Translating gives CASSVAPRRETQYF. V and J are TRBV9 and TRBJ2-5, with a weak D call TRBD2 (5 bases). Trimming shortened V by 0 bases and J by 5 bases, and 11 bases separated the two germline ends. This CDR3 contains 14 residues. CDR1 is SGDLS, CDR2 YYNGEE, per germline.

This clone was detected a few times. V gene TRBV5-4 combines with J gene TRBJ2-7, with D perhaps matching TRBD1 (5 bases). Germline V gene data show CDR1 as SGHNT and CDR2 as YYREEE (reference sequence). The CDR3 sequence is 14 residues long. V was trimmed by 5 bases and J by 1 base, leaving 13 bases between them. CDR3 coding DNA: TGTGCCAGCAGGAGTCAGGGCATGTCCTACGAGCAGTACTTC. Protein product: CASRSQGMSYEQYF.

The rearrangement joins TRBV7-9 to TRBJ2-2; 7 bases are a match to TRBD1. CDR3 length: 15 residues. Germline V gene sequence: CDR1 SEHNR, CDR2 FQNEAQ (reference sequence). Trimming removed 3 bases from V and 3 bases from J; junction bases left unmatched: 4. CDR3 protein: CASSFRQGYTGELFF. The DNA for the CDR3 is TGTGCCAGCAGCTTCAGACAGGGATACACCGGGGAGCTGTTTTTT.

The chain is built from TRBV14 and TRBJ2-7; the D gene is possibly TRBD2 (6 bases). The CDR3 runs 16 residues. V gave up 3 bases and J gave up 3 bases, with 18 bases separating them. The V gene's germline CDR1 is SGHDN and CDR2 FVKESK. CDR3 bases: TGTGCCAGCAGCCACCTAAACTGGGACTTACTCTACGAGCAGTACTTC. It translates to CASSHLNWDLLYEQYF.

The CDR3 here is CASSLESNSDSNQPQHF. For the CDR3, the DNA is TGTGCCAGCAGCTTGGAATCGAACAGTGATAGCAATCAGCCCCAGCATTTT. J is TRBJ1-5 and V is TRBV5-8; unclear D gene. CDR3 length equals 17 residues. Germline V gene data show CDR1 as SGHTS and CDR2 as YDEGEE. The ends were cut back, 0 bases at V and 0 bases at J, with 13 bases in the middle.

The chain links TRBV6-1 to TRBJ2-3; the match to TRBD2 covers 10 bases. The ends lost 2 bases at V and 6 bases at J; junction bases unmatched: 5. This CDR3 comprises 15 residues. Germline-derived CDR1 and CDR2 are MNHNS and SASEGT. The CDR3 protein is CASSELAGDRDTQYF. CDR3 DNA sequence: TGTGCCAGCAGTGAACTAGCGGGAGACCGGGATACGCAGTATTTT.

The chain combines TRBV7-2 with TRBJ1-3, with D perhaps matching TRBD1 (5 bases). The CDR3 runs to 15 residues. The ends were cut back, 1 base at V and 4 bases at J, with 11 bases in the middle. In germline, CDR1 is SGHTA, CDR2 FQGNSA. As DNA, the CDR3 is TGTGCCAGCAGCTTAGGGCAGGGTGGCGGAAACACCATATATTTT. Translating gives CASSLGQGGGNTIYF. The complete variable domain, with remaining parts taken from reference TRBV7-2 and TRBJ1-3, reads GAGVSQSPSNKVTEKGKDVELRCDPISGHTALYWYRQSLGQGLEFLIYFQGNSAPDKSGLPSDRFSAERTGGSVSTLTIQRTQQEDSAVYLCASSLGQGGGNTIYFGEGSWLTVV.

The chain links TRBV21-1 to TRBJ2-2; the table's D gene call, TRBD2, was not cross checked with the DNA. TRBV21-1 is marked as a pseudogene. This CDR3 has 17 residues. CDR3 region: CASSKVGSGRWGGELFF. As DNA, the CDR3 is TGTGCCAGCAGCAAAGTGGGTAGCGGGAGGTGGGGCGGGGAGCTGTTTTTT.

The V call is TRBV29-1, the J call TRBJ2-7; 7 positions agree with TRBD1. The CDR3 has 15 amino acids. J gave up 1 base and V 4 bases, and 10 bases lay outside the gene matches. Germline CDR1 reads SQVTM; CDR2 reads ANQGSEA. CDR3 residues: CSVVLGTEISYEQYF. The CDR3 region has the DNA TGCAGCGTTGTATTGGGGACAGAAATTTCCTACGAGCAGTACTTC.

The table lists this clone with a few counts. J is TRBJ2-6 and V is TRBV6-5, with D unclear. V was shortened by 10 bases and J by 4 bases, with 11 bases between the two germline ends. There are 13 residues in the CDR3. Looked up from germline, CDR1 is MNHEY and CDR2 is SVGAGI. CDR3 sequence reads: CATFRPGANVLTF. The CDR3 bases are TGTGCCACGTTCCGTCCGGGGGCCAACGTCCTGACTTTC.

The chain carries TRBV4-3 and TRBJ2-7, with D possibly matching TRBD2 (6 bases). The CDR3 spans 14 residues. Per the germline V gene, CDR1 is LGHNA and CDR2 is YSLEER. Trimming pared 1 base from V and 4 bases from J, leaving 11 bases between. In DNA, the CDR3 is TGCGCCAGCAGCCAAGGGATTGGAGGGTACGAGCAGTACTTC. As protein: CASSQGIGGYEQYF.

The rearrangement uses TRBV19 and TRBJ1-2; perhaps TRBD1 as D (6 bases). The ends were cut back, 6 bases at V and 8 bases at J, with 10 bases in the middle. Germline V gene lookup returns CDR1 LNHDA and CDR2 SQIVND (reference sequence). The length of the CDR3 is 11 residues. CDR3: CASRGGWGYTF. In DNA, the CDR3 is TGTGCCAGTAGAGGGGGATGGGGCTACACCTTC.